By sample fraction, the clone carrying this T cell receptor beta chain is medium-sized. The target antigen is unknown. Distinct nucleotide sequences in the sample also encode this CDR3. The sample originates from a study of sequential checkpoint blockade in melanoma. Turning to the study itself: Each arm's sequence ended with maintenance nivolumab. About 89 pretreatment tumor DNA samples were TCRβ immunosequenced. Whole-study results and caveats: T-cell fraction and clonality followed PD-L1 and CD8+ counts, not mutational load.

Treatment indicated: randomized to nivolumab then ipilimumab (arm A) or the reverse (arm B). Clones were read by immunoSEQ multiplex PCR, and TCRdb kept only the in-frame ones, dropping some. The data show about 37,000 clones, roughly 32% seen once. The CDR3 runs to 15 residues. Germline V gives CDR1 LNHNV, CDR2 YYDKDF (reference sequence). Trimming shortened V by 1 base and J by 1 base, and 8 bases separated the two germline ends. This chain connects TRBV15 to TRBJ1-3; perhaps TRBD1 as D (5 bases). The origin of this receptor is a human donor with melanoma. Sample: tumor tissue (inferred from file names), taken from a patient given nivolumab and ipilimumab in sequence. The CDR3 bases are TGTGCCACCAGCAGAGTGGGGGGGTCTGGAAACACCATATATTTT. It encodes CATSRVGGSGNTIYF.